What follows are 22 T cell receptor beta chains derived from one specimen sequenced in a study of breast tumors, draining lymph nodes, adjacent tissues. One entry per CDR3 protein results from TCRdb running MiXCR on the multiplex PCR reads. The table records over 150,000 distinct CDR3 sequences, 25% to 40% of them present only once. Samples came from axillary lymph nodes draining the breast cancer. Material: axillary lymph node tissue. These receptors were collected from a female donor with breast cancer. Some clones in this sample may be carry-over from other donors' samples.

Concerning this clonotype itself: It may be a read error: a sequence one base away is much more abundant. The chain links TRBV6-2 or TRBV6-3 to TRBJ1-5, with TRBD1 matching 9 bases. The V segment lost 5 bases and the J segment 4 bases; nucleotides outside the gene matches: 9. Germline-derived CDR1 and CDR2 are MNHEY and SVGEGT. CDR3 size: 16 residues. CDR3 sequence: CASSQYWDRANQPQHF. CDR3 sequence (DNA): TGTGCCAGCAGTCAGTATTGGGACAGGGCAAATCAGCCCCAGCATTTT.

The V and J genes are TRBV28 and TRBJ2-7, with D perhaps TRBD1 (5 bases). Deletions cut 6 bases from V and 7 bases from J, with 19 bases between. CDR1 and CDR2 (germline): MDHEN, SYDVKM. CDR3 length: 14 amino acids. CDR3 amino acids: CASSRQTSPREQYF. Written as DNA, the CDR3 is TGTGCCAGCAGCAGACAGACCTCCCCCAGGGAGCAGTACTTC. Full variable domain (rest looked up from reference TRBV28 and TRBJ2-7): DVKVTQSSRYLVKRTGEKVFLECVQDMDHENMFWYRQDPGLGLRLIYFSYDVKMKEKGDIPEGYSVSREKKERFSLILESASTNQTSMYLCASSRQTSPREQYFGPGTRLTVT.

This clonotype showed up many times. V usage is TRBV4-2 and J usage is TRBJ2-5; unclear D gene. The CDR3 extends over 14 amino acids. Trimming removed 3 bases from V and 5 bases from J, with 13 bases in between. Germline assignment: CDR1 LGHNA and CDR2 YNFKEQ. CDR3 DNA sequence: TGTGCCAGCAGCCAGGAACGGGTTTTTGAGACCCAGTACTTC. It translates to CASSQERVFETQYF.

Many counts were recorded for this clonotype. Mismatch with germline at one junction end may stem from a read error. The chain joins TRBV7-8 to TRBJ2-1; 9 nucleotides agree with TRBD2. The CDR3 consists of 13 residues. Looked up from germline, CDR1 is SGHVS and CDR2 is FQNEAQ. The CDR3 DNA reads TGTGCCAGCAGCCTAGCGGGGATCAATGAGCAGTTCTTC. It codes for CASSLAGINEQFF.

Turning to this clonotype: Relative to the germline gene, one junction end is altered; a read error may explain this. This chain uses TRBV30 with TRBJ2-7, with a tentative D call TRBD2 (6 bases). The CDR3 runs 14 residues. Germline CDR1 GTSNPN, CDR2 SVGIG (reference sequence). The CDR3 region has the DNA TGTGCCTGGAAAGCGGGCCGCCTATCCTACGAGCAGCACTTC. It codes for CAWKAGRLSYEQHF. Using reference TRBV30 and TRBJ2-7 for the parts outside the CDR3, the full variable domain is SQTIHQWPATLVQPVGSPLSLECTVEGTSNPNLYWYRQAAGRGLQLLFYSVGIGQISSEVPQNLSASRPQDRQFILSSKKLLLSDSGFYLCAWKAGRLSYEQHFGPGTRLTVT.

This clonotype has only a few counts. This may be a read error, as it is one base from a much larger clone. Likely a read error: the CDR3 ends without its conserved phenylalanine or tryptophan. The V gene is TRBV9, the J gene TRBJ1-5, with D perhaps matching TRBD1 (6 bases). CDR3 length: 13 residues. From germline, CDR1 is SGDLS and CDR2 YYNGEE. V gave up 1 base and J gave up 5 bases, with 7 bases separating them. The CDR3 sequence: CASSVRGDQPQHS. In DNA form, the CDR3 reads TGTGCCAGCAGCGTAAGGGGGGATCAGCCCCAGCATTCT.

In its sample, this clonotype was seen many times. J is TRBJ2-7 and V is TRBV7-8; 9 bases agree with TRBD1. The germline V gene has CDR1 SGHVS and CDR2 FQNEAQ. The V and J ends lost 1 base and 3 bases, in that order; junction bases with no gene match: 7. This CDR3 spans 16 amino acids. CDR3 in amino acids: CASSLGLGQGLYEQYF. In DNA, the CDR3 is TGTGCCAGCAGCTTAGGGTTGGGACAGGGTCTCTACGAGCAGTACTTC.

This clonotype was counted between two and nine times. Given a much more abundant clone one base away, this may be a read error. The J gene is TRBJ2-7, the V gene TRBV20-1; a possible D gene is TRBD1 (5 bases). The CDR3 covers 14 residues. V was pared by 1 base and J by 6 bases, with 16 bases between. CDR1 is DFQATT and CDR2 is SNEGSKA in the germline V gene (reference sequence). The CDR3 spells CSARGEGADSEQYF. The CDR3 DNA follows: TGCAGTGCTAGAGGAGAAGGGGCGGATTCCGAGCAGTACTTC.

Ten or more counts support this clonotype. The J gene is TRBJ2-3, the V gene TRBV28; 8 nucleotides line up with TRBD2. CDR1 is MDHEN and CDR2 is SYDVKM in the germline V gene. This CDR3 comprises 16 residues. V was pared by 6 bases and J by 0 bases, with 8 bases of the junction left unmatched. DNA of the CDR3: TGTGCCAGCAGCAGACTAGCGAGCACTAGCACAGATACGCAGTATTTT. Its protein product is CASSRLASTSTDTQYF.

The J gene is TRBJ1-1, the V gene TRBV2; TRBD1 aligns across 11 bases. The CDR3 sequence is 15 residues long. V trimming: 5 bases; J trimming: 2 bases; junction bases outside the gene matches: 4. From germline, CDR1 is SNHLY and CDR2 FYNNEI. The chain's CDR3 is CASSRGTGGNTEAFF. In DNA form, the CDR3 reads TGTGCCAGCAGTCGCGGGACAGGGGGAAACACTGAAGCTTTCTTT.

This clonotype has a count of ten or more. This chain connects TRBV18 to TRBJ2-2, with D possibly matching TRBD2 (5 bases). The length of the CDR3 is 17 residues. Per germline, CDR1 KGHSH and CDR2 LQKENI. Trimming cost V 0 bases and J 0 bases, with 11 bases left between them. The CDR3 DNA follows: TGTGCCAGCTCACCACCCAGCGGAGACCCGAACACCGGGGAGCTGTTTTTT. Translation gives CASSPPSGDPNTGELFF.

The chain recombines TRBV7-3 with TRBJ1-4, with 9 bases aligning to TRBD1. Losses at the gene ends were 4 bases for V and 6 bases for J; bases not matched to a gene: 6. The CDR3 is made up of 15 amino acids. The germline V gene has CDR1 SGHTA and CDR2 FQGTGA. This CDR3 reads CASSSGTGTDEKLFF. As DNA, the CDR3 is TGTGCCAGCAGCTCAGGGACAGGGACAGATGAAAAACTGTTTTTT.

This clonotype showed up many times. The chain uses TRBV5-1 and TRBJ2-2; either TRBD1 or TRBD2 may supply D (6 bases each). Per germline, CDR1 SGHRS and CDR2 YFSETQ. V shed 6 bases and J shed 5 bases, with 14 bases lying between them. CDR3 length: 14 amino acids. In DNA form, the CDR3 reads TGCGCCAGCAAGCGGGCAGGGGAGACCGGGGAGCTGTTTTTT. As protein: CASKRAGETGELFF.

This clonotype was counted many times. One end of the junction does not line up with germline, which may come from a read error. The chain recombines TRBV7-8 with TRBJ1-6, with 7 bases lining up with TRBD1. CDR3 length: 15 residues. In germline, CDR1 is SGHVS, CDR2 FQNEAQ. The DNA of the CDR3 is TGTGCCAGCAGCTTCAGGGGGGTCCATAATTCACCCCCCCACTTT. Residues: CASSFRGVHNSPPHF.

This clonotype was observed many times. The chain couples TRBV5-5 to TRBJ1-4; perhaps TRBD1 as D (5 bases). The V gene lost 3 bases and the J gene lost 1 base, with 10 bases spanning the gap. The CDR3 loop spans 15 amino acids. CDR1 is SGHKS and CDR2 is YYEKEE in the germline V gene (reference sequence). The CDR3 spells CASSYSRGTNEKLFF. The CDR3 DNA reads as TGTGCCAGCAGCTACTCGAGGGGAACTAATGAAAAACTGTTTTTT. Using reference TRBV5-5 and TRBJ1-4 for the parts outside the CDR3, the full variable domain is DAGVTQSPTHLIKTRGQQVTLRCSPISGHKSVSWYQQVLGQGPQFIFQYYEKEERGRGNFPDRFSARQFPNYSSELNVNALLLGDSALYLCASSYSRGTNEKLFFGSGTQLSVL.

The genes are TRBV4-3 and TRBJ1-3, with TRBD1 as a possible D gene (6 bases). Looked up from germline, CDR1 is LGHNA and CDR2 is YSLEER. The V and J ends lost 2 bases and 2 bases respectively, with 10 bases between them. This CDR3 comprises 15 residues. CDR3 residues: CASSQRTVAGNTIYF. The CDR3 DNA follows: TGCGCCAGCAGCCAAAGGACAGTTGCTGGAAACACCATATATTTT.

In this sample, this clonotype turned up many times. The V call is TRBV5-1, the J call TRBJ2-4; a possible D gene is TRBD1 (6 bases). Deletions cut 1 base from V and 7 bases from J, with 15 bases between. The CDR3 has 15 amino acids. CDR1 and CDR2 from the germline V gene are SGHRS and YFSETQ. CDR3 sequence (DNA): TGCGCCAGCAGCTTGAAACCCGGACAGAGCAACATTCAGTACTTC. This encodes CASSLKPGQSNIQYF.

The rearrangement joins TRBV11-2 to TRBJ2-7, with TRBD1 as a possible D gene (6 bases). The CDR3 has 13 residues. CDR1 and CDR2 from the germline V gene are SGHAT and FQNNGV. Trimming shortened V by 0 bases and J by 6 bases, and 9 bases separated the two germline ends. The CDR3 is CASSLDMGAEQYF. DNA for the CDR3: TGTGCCAGCAGCTTAGATATGGGGGCCGAGCAGTACTTC.

Of note for this clonotype: Just one base apart from a much larger clone, this may be a read error. The chain links TRBV12-3 or TRBV12-4 to TRBJ1-2; D uncertain. The CDR3 runs 13 residues. The V and J ends lost 7 bases and 5 bases respectively, with 14 bases between them. CDR3 DNA sequence: TGTGCCAGCACCTCTCCCAGTTGGTATGGCTACACCTTC. Translation gives CASTSPSWYGYTF.

CDR3 DNA: TGTGCCAGCAGTGGAGGGTTTACTAGCGGGGGAAAGTTCTTC. Protein sequence: CASSGGFTSGGKFF. The V gene is TRBV2, the J gene TRBJ2-1, with TRBD2 identical over 11 bases. In germline, CDR1 is SNHLY, CDR2 FYNNEI. The CDR3 spans 14 residues. Trimming at V came to 4 bases and at J to 14 bases, leaving 10 bases not matched to a gene.

This clonotype was recorded at least ten times. The genes are TRBV7-9 and TRBJ1-4; no definite D call. The CDR3 has 16 amino acids. Germline V CDR1 and CDR2: SEHNR, FQNEAQ (reference sequence). Trimming pared 1 base from V and 0 bases from J, leaving 9 bases between. CDR3 protein: CASSLEGTSTNEKLFF. As DNA, the CDR3 is TGTGCCAGCAGCTTAGAGGGCACTTCAACTAATGAAAAACTGTTTTTT.

In its sample, this clonotype was seen a few times. The rearrangement joins TRBV6-2 or TRBV6-3 to TRBJ2-1; no definite D call. The V gene lost 6 bases and the J gene lost 4 bases, with 22 bases spanning the gap. This CDR3 is built from 17 residues. The V gene's germline CDR1 is MNHEY and CDR2 SVGEGT. The CDR3 sequence is CASSKAKRALSYNEQFF. The CDR3 region has the DNA TGTGCCAGCAGCAAAGCTAAACGGGCCCTGTCTTACAATGAGCAGTTCTTC.